This TCR beta chain appears in the sequencing data of a study of beta chain features in type 1 diabetes. Findings and limits, study-wide: A closer apparent resemblance between naive, central memory and Treg TCRB repertoires was seen in patients than in healthy donors.

The CDR3 has 12 amino acids. Germline V gene sequence: CDR1 KGHSH, CDR2 LQKENI. V was pared by 1 base and J by 10 bases, with 10 bases between. With respect to this clone: Its cognate antigen is unknown.

cDNA synthesis used the whole RNA isolate, giving expressed TCRB sequences. There were some 3.6 million reads on average in the naive, central memory and regulatory T cell samples. Repertoires were generated with immunoSEQ multiplex PCR, while TCRdb's copy carries only in-frame clones and drops some. Here the sample spans about 340,000 clones, around 7.6% being singletons. The J gene is TRBJ1-1, the V gene TRBV18; TRBD1 is a possible D gene (6 bases). The source of this sequence is a woman between 18 and 29 years old in good health. The sample comprised central memory CD4+ T cells from blood. CDR3 DNA: TGTGCCAGCTCACCACGAGAGGGGGGAGCTTTCTTT. It translates to CASSPREGGAFF.